This T cell receptor (beta chain) was sequenced in a study of blood T cell repertoires in COVID-19. As processed by the authors: By means of reference gene primer amplification, nucleated cell counts were estimated. Profiled with immunoSEQ multiplex PCR; TCRdb holds only in-frame clones, not every one. The DNA gave D and trimming, while V, J and clone size come from that table. The data contain over 150,000 clones, around 83% of them singletons. The CDR3 totals 13 residues. Germline-derived CDR1 and CDR2 are GTSNPN and SVGIG (reference sequence). V was pared by 0 bases and J by 9 bases, with 6 bases of the junction left unmatched.

This sequence joins TRBV30 and TRBJ1-1, with TRBD1 identical over 8 bases. The sequence was collected from a human donor in a cohort sampled during active COVID-19. Sequences were obtained from peripheral blood. The CDR3 nucleotides are TGTGCCTGGAGTGTACGGGACAGGTTGAAAGCTTTCTTT. It codes for CAWSVRDRLKAFF.